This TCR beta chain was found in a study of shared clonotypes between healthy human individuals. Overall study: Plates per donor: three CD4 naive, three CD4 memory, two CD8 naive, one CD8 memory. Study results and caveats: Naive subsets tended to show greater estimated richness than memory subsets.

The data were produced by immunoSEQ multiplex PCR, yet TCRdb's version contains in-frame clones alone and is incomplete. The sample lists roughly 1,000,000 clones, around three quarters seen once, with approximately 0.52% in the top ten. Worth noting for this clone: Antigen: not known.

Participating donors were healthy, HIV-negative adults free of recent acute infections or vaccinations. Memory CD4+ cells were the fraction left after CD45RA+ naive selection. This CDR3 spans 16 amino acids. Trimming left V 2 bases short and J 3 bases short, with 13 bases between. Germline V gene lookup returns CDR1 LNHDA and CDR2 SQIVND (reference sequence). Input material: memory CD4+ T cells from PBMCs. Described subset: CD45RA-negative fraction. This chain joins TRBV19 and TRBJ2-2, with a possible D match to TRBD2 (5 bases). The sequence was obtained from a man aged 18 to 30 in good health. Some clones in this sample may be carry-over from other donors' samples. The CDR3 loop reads CASSIIGRAYTGELFF. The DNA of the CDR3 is TGTGCCAGTAGTATAATCGGGCGGGCCTACACCGGGGAGCTGTTTTTT.